This TCR beta chain was observed in a study of T cell responses to AZD1222 COVID-19 vaccine (dated by TCRdb to the early 2020s). General notes on the study: AZD1222 recipients with second doses at about 4 weeks or about 12 weeks were pooled, because spike-specific TCR depth and breadth did not differ between schedules. A total of approximately 240 trial participants underwent TCR sequencing, of whom approximately 200 had received two doses of AZD1222 and 26 had received two doses of the MenACWY control vaccine. Trial participants were enrolled by age into subgroups of 18-55, 56-69 and 70-plus years, and about 150, 27 and 61 TCR-sequenced participants, respectively, were included in these subgroups. Beyond this particular receptor, the publication reports: Reportedly, almost half of the unique spike-specific TCRs recognized epitopes lying outside the regions that are mutated in the B.1.351 and B.1.1.7 variants. Because no samples from the day 14 peak response were available, repertoires could be characterized only after the peak T cell response. The vaccine-associated CD4 TCRs covered the entire spike protein, and the dominant responses fell in regions 160-218 and 743-854. After two AZD1222 doses, both the breadth and the depth of spike-specific TCRs were significantly higher than at day 0 and than in MenACWY recipients. Participants were mostly white British and included more females than males, and it was suggested by the authors that clonal diversity may have been underestimated. Conclusions about previously exposed vaccinees are limited because only 5 or 6 AZD1222 recipients were SARS-CoV-2 seropositive at baseline. In the small 56-69-year group, the increase in depth fell short of significance, most likely because of low power.

Worth noting for this clone: Its binding antigen is unknown. No qualities accompany the bases; no much larger clone lies one base away.

The time point label, as the study defines it: baseline before first vaccination. Samples from vaccinated people were obtained from the UK trials COV001 and COV002, which included a single-blind randomized controlled phase 2/3 trial of AZD1222 (ChAdOx1 nCoV-19) in healthy adults. For TCRbeta chain sequencing, PBMC samples from trial participants were taken at day 0 and at day 28 after the second dose. The CDR3 regions of human TCRbeta chains were analyzed by immunosequencing. The study's own analysis went as follows. Repertoire TCRs were matched against a reference library of SARS-CoV-2-specific TCRs generated with the MIRA antigen-specificity platform. Breadth was defined as the fraction of unique TCRs that were SARS-CoV-2-associated. Depth was defined as the fraction of total T cells that were SARS-CoV-2-associated. Using the MIRA data, every spike-specific TCR was mapped to the spike region that the TCR reacted to and assigned to either a CD4 or a CD8 class. Log10-transformed breadth and depth values were compared by one-way ANOVA with Sidak's multiple comparisons tests. The table was pulled from immuneACCESS by TCRdb, which kept in-frame rearrangements only. Such tables lose some clones; where checked, under half of the loss comes from unresolved V genes, and the rest has no known cause. V and J calls and clone size are as listed in that table; D and trimming were resolved from the DNA. The sample data list around 120,000 clones, and almost 90% of these were observed just once. Around 9.6% of the sample lies in the top ten.

Inclusive of the bounding cysteine and phenylalanine, the CDR3 is 13 residues long. CDR3 DNA only is kept here, 39 bases in frame from base 1. V and J are trimmed by 6 bases and 6 bases, and the gene matches miss 6 bases of the junction. The source is an adult in good health. The sample was peripheral blood, taken on day 0 of AZD1222 vaccination. The rearrangement combines TRBV12-3 or TRBV12-4 with TRBJ2-3, with 7 central nucleotides matching TRBD1. The DNA reads TGTGCCAGCAGCCAGACAGGGTCCGATACGCAGTATTTT. It is translated as CASSQTGSDTQYF.